These 20 T cell receptor beta chains were sequenced from one sample in a study of early T cells in non-severe SARS-CoV-2 infection. TCRdb recomputed calls from the 5' RACE reads with MiXCR, one row per CDR3 protein. The top ten clones hold over 4% of a sample with tens of thousands of distinct CDR3 sequences, more than 13% of them seen once. The material sequenced was whole blood, taken at baseline. These receptors came from an adult who was a healthcare worker with PCR-confirmed SARS-CoV-2 infection or an uninfected control (not recorded which).

This chain uses TRBV30 with TRBJ2-1; TRBD1 agrees at 10 bases. The V segment lost 5 bases and the J segment 7 bases; nucleotides outside the gene matches: 2. This CDR3 spans 12 amino acids. Germline-derived CDR1 and CDR2 are GTSNPN and SVGIG (reference sequence). The CDR3 sequence: CAWGQGVNEQFF. For the CDR3, the DNA is TGTGCCTGGGGACAGGGGGTGAATGAGCAGTTCTTC.

The table lists this clonotype with many counts. V is TRBV20-1 and J is TRBJ2-1, with D tentatively TRBD2 (6 bases). V was shortened by 1 base and J by 1 base, with 14 bases between the two germline ends. The CDR3 consists of 16 residues. The germline V gene encodes CDR1 DFQATT and CDR2 SNEGSKA (reference sequence). CDR3 in DNA: TGCAGTGCTAGAGGGGGGGAAGCTTTTTCCTACAATGAGCAGTTCTTC. Translating gives CSARGGEAFSYNEQFF.

This chain links TRBV9 with TRBJ2-1; tentatively, D is TRBD2 (5 bases). This CDR3 has 14 residues. V was trimmed by 4 bases and J by 5 bases, leaving 13 bases between them. Germline assignment: CDR1 SGDLS and CDR2 YYNGEE. CDR3 amino acids: CASSPEGTDNEQFF. CDR3 nucleotides: TGTGCCAGCAGCCCAGAGGGCACCGACAATGAGCAGTTCTTC.

The rearrangement uses TRBV27 and TRBJ2-7; the D is unclear. Trimming pared 2 bases from V and 4 bases from J, leaving 15 bases between. The CDR3 spans 15 residues. Germline-derived CDR1 and CDR2 are MNHEY and SMNVEV (reference sequence). CDR3 coding DNA: TGTGCCAGCAGTTTAAGGGCGGATTACTTATACGAGCAGTACTTC. Translated, it gives CASSLRADYLYEQYF.

V is TRBV9 and J is TRBJ2-1; unclear D gene. Germline CDR1 and CDR2: SGDLS and YYNGEE. The CDR3 spans 15 residues. The V end lost 2 bases, the J end lost 0 bases, and 9 bases lay between the germline ends. The CDR3 DNA reads TGTGCCAGCAGCGTCCTGGGGTTCTCCTACAATGAGCAGTTCTTC. This encodes CASSVLGFSYNEQFF. The complete variable domain, with remaining parts taken from reference TRBV9 and TRBJ2-1, reads DSGVTQTPKHLITATGQRVTLRCSPRSGDLSVYWYQQSLDQGLQFLIQYYNGEERAKGNILERFSAQQFPDLHSELNLSSLELGDSALYFCASSVLGFSYNEQFFGPGTRLTVL.

In its sample, this clonotype was seen many times. CDR3 in DNA: TGTGCCAGCAGGGGGGAAATTCCCTCCTACGAGCAGTACTTC. Its translation is CASRGEIPSYEQYF. This chain joins TRBV2 and TRBJ2-7; D is tentatively TRBD1 or TRBD2 (5 bases each). Trimming took off 6 bases at V and 0 bases at J, with 12 bases between the two ends. The CDR3 consists of 14 residues. CDR1 is SNHLY, CDR2 FYNNEI, per germline.

The J gene is TRBJ2-2, the V gene TRBV6-4; no clear D. Trimming shortened V by 6 bases and J by 1 base, and 15 bases separated the two germline ends. Per the germline V gene, CDR1 is MRHNA and CDR2 is SNTAGT. The CDR3 runs 16 residues. As DNA, the CDR3 is TGTGCCAGCAGCCCCGCCAGATCGGGGAACACCGGGGAGCTGTTTTTT. It specifies CASSPARSGNTGELFF.

This chain uses TRBV29-1 with TRBJ1-2; D unclear. CDR3 length: 13 amino acids. Trimming cost V 1 base and J 6 bases, with 12 bases left between them. Per germline, CDR1 SQVTM and CDR2 ANQGSEA. The CDR3 coding sequence is TGCAGCGTTGAAGGAGTAACACGGGATGGCTACACCTTC. Amino acids: CSVEGVTRDGYTF.

The rearrangement links TRBV5-4 to TRBJ2-3; D may be TRBD1 or TRBD2 (5 bases each). The CDR3 runs to 12 residues. V was cut by 5 bases and J by 5 bases, with 9 bases left in between. Per germline, CDR1 SGHNT and CDR2 YYREEE (reference sequence). The CDR3: CASRRDGDTQYF. CDR3 DNA sequence: TGTGCCAGCAGAAGGGACGGAGATACGCAGTATTTT. Based on the CDR3 plus reference TRBV5-4 and TRBJ2-3, the full variable domain is ETGVTQSPTHLIKTRGQQVTLRCSSQSGHNTVSWYQQALGQGPQFIFQYYREEENGRGNFPPRFSGLQFPNYSSELNVNALELDDSALYLCASRRDGDTQYFGPGTRLTVL.

This clonotype was detected many times. The chain employs TRBV10-1 and TRBJ2-3; D uncertain. V was pared by 5 bases and J by 1 base, with 7 bases between. Germline assignment: CDR1 WNHNN and CDR2 SYGVQD (reference sequence). The CDR3 runs 13 residues. CDR3: CASSKPGTDTQYF. The CDR3 coding sequence is TGCGCCAGCAGTAAGCCAGGCACAGATACGCAGTATTTT.

The V and J genes are TRBV7-2 and TRBJ2-7; D is undetermined. There are 14 residues in the CDR3. Between the trimmed V and J ends, which lost 1 base and 2 bases, there was a span of 9 bases. CDR1 and CDR2 (germline): SGHTA, FQGNSA. The DNA of the CDR3 is TGTGCCAGCAGCTTAGTAGCTGCTACCTACGAGCAGTACTTC. Translated, it gives CASSLVAATYEQYF.

This clonotype has a count of ten or more. The gene calls are TRBV6-1 and TRBJ1-1; D remains ambiguous. From germline, CDR1 is MNHNS and CDR2 SASEGT. This CDR3 contains 13 residues. Trimming took off 4 bases at V and 1 base at J, with 7 bases between the two ends. The CDR3 region is CASSAQPNTEAFF. In DNA form, the CDR3 reads TGTGCCAGCAGTGCACAGCCGAACACTGAAGCTTTCTTT.

The chain combines TRBV9 with TRBJ2-3; TRBD2 aligns across 14 bases. The CDR3 is 16 residues long. Germline-derived CDR1 and CDR2 are SGDLS and YYNGEE. Germline trimming cut 4 bases from V and 11 bases from J; bases unmatched to any gene: 12. The CDR3 loop reads CASSPAPTSGRVGQYF. CDR3 coding DNA: TGTGCCAGCAGCCCGGCCCCGACTAGCGGGAGGGTCGGGCAGTATTTT.

Only a few counts were recorded for this clonotype. The rearrangement joins TRBV20-1 to TRBJ2-1; 8 bases align to TRBD2. This CDR3 is built from 15 residues. Germline loops: CDR1 DFQATT, CDR2 SNEGSKA (reference sequence). Losses at the gene ends were 0 bases for V and 9 bases for J; bases not matched to a gene: 10. For the CDR3, the DNA is TGCAGTGCTAGAGAAAGGAGCGGGAGAGTAGGTGAGCAGTTCTTC. Translated: CSARERSGRVGEQFF.

This clonotype was seen many times. The chain couples TRBV20-1 to TRBJ2-3; D is undetermined. The CDR3 is 13 amino acids. V was pared by 5 bases and J by 6 bases, with 15 bases between. Germline V CDR1 and CDR2: DFQATT, SNEGSKA (reference sequence). The chain's CDR3 is CSASPPITDTQYF. The CDR3 DNA is TGCAGTGCTTCTCCTCCGATCACGGATACGCAGTATTTT.

This clonotype has just a few counts. The V call is TRBV7-9, the J call TRBJ2-2, with D unresolved. The CDR3 is 14 amino acids. Trimming left V 3 bases short and J 4 bases short, with 9 bases between. The germline V gene encodes CDR1 SEHNR and CDR2 FQNEAQ (reference sequence). This CDR3 is CASSFIVSTGELFF. The CDR3 DNA reads as TGTGCCAGCAGCTTCATTGTTTCCACCGGGGAGCTGTTTTTT.

This clonotype was found a few times. V usage is TRBV7-6 and J usage is TRBJ2-3; a weak D match, TRBD2 (5 bases). With 1 base removed from V and 2 bases from J, the gap between germline ends came to 10 bases. This CDR3 has 15 amino acids. Germline loops: CDR1 SGHVS, CDR2 FNYEAQ. The CDR3 is CASSLGGSDTDTQYF. In DNA, the CDR3 is TGTGCCAGCAGCTTAGGAGGGTCGGACACAGATACGCAGTATTTT.

The genes are TRBV7-2 and TRBJ2-3; TRBD1 is a possible D gene (5 bases). The CDR3 has 16 amino acids. The germline V gene encodes CDR1 SGHTA and CDR2 FQGNSA. Trimming stripped 1 base from V and 4 bases from J, with 15 bases between. The CDR3 nucleotides are TGTGCCAGCAGCTTAGAGTTCGACAGTTATGCAGATACGCAGTATTTT. It yields the protein CASSLEFDSYADTQYF. The variable domain in full, with the rest retrieved from reference TRBV7-2 and TRBJ2-3, is GAGVSQSPSNKVTEKGKDVELRCDPISGHTALYWYRQSLGQGLEFLIYFQGNSAPDKSGLPSDRFSAERTGGSVSTLTIQRTQQEDSAVYLCASSLEFDSYADTQYFGPGTRLTVL.

The V call is TRBV20-1, the J call TRBJ1-1; tentative D call: TRBD1 (5 bases). The CDR3 consists of 13 residues. Trimming removed 6 bases at V and 2 bases at J, with 13 bases between. Per the germline V gene, CDR1 is DFQATT and CDR2 is SNEGSKA (reference sequence). CDR3 nucleotides: TGCAGTGCCTGGGGACTAACAAACACTGAAGCTTTCTTT. It yields the protein CSAWGLTNTEAFF.

The chain recombines TRBV15 with TRBJ1-1; D not certain. Trimming took off 6 bases at V and 6 bases at J, with 14 bases between the two ends. The CDR3 has 13 amino acids. CDR1 is LNHNV and CDR2 is YYDKDF in the germline V gene (reference sequence). CDR3 bases: TGTGCCACCAGGGCACCTGTGAGGTCTGAAGCTTTCTTT. Amino acid sequence: CATRAPVRSEAFF.